This T cell receptor (beta chain) stems from a study of CD8 T cells in Susac syndrome. Roughly 0.45 to 1 ug RNA was reverse transcribed with random hexamers. TCRdb analysed the immunoSEQ multiplex PCR reads with MiXCR anew, one entry per CDR3 protein. The sample has tens of thousands of distinct CDR3 sequences; over 90% are singletons. There are 18 residues in the CDR3. The V and J ends lost 4 bases and 0 bases respectively, with 16 bases between them. Germline V gene data show CDR1 as MNHEY and CDR2 as SVGEGT. The gene calls are TRBV6-2 or TRBV6-3 and TRBJ2-6; D is perhaps TRBD1 (6 bases). Sequenced material: CD4+ T cells from PBMCs. This sequence originates from a human donor with Susac syndrome. CDR3 nucleotides: TGTGCCAGCAGTTGGAGGCGACAGGTCCCCTCTGGGGCCAACGTCCTGACTTTC. Amino acids: CASSWRRQVPSGANVLTF.